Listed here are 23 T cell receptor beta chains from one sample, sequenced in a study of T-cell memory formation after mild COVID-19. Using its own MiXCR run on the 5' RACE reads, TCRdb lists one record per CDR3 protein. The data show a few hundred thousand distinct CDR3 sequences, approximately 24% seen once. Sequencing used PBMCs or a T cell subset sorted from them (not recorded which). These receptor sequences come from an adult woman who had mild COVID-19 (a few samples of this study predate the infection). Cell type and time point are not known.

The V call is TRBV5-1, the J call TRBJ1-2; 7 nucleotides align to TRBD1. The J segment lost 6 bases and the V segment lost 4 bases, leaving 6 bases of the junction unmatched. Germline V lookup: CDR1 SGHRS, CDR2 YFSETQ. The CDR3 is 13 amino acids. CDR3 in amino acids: CASSPDRADGYTF. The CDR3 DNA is TGCGCCAGCAGCCCCGACAGGGCGGATGGCTACACCTTC.

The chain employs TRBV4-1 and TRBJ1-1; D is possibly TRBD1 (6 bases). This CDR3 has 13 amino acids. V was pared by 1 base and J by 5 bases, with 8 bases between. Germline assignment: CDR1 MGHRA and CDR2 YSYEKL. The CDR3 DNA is TGCGCCAGCAGCCAAGCGCAGGGGACTGAAGCTTTCTTT. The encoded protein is CASSQAQGTEAFF.

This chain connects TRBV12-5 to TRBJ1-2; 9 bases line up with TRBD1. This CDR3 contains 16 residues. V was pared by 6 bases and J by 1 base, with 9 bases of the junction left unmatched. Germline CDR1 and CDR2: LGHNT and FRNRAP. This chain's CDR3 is CASGRPRDRVNYGYTF. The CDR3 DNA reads TGTGCTAGTGGCCGCCCCCGGGACAGGGTTAACTATGGCTACACCTTC.

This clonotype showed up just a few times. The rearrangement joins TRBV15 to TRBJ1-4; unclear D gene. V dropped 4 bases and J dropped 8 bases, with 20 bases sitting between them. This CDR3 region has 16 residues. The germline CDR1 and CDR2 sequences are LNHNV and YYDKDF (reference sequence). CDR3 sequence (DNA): TGTGCCACCAGCAACAATTTACAATCCCCCTCGGAAAAACTGTTTTTT. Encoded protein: CATSNNLQSPSEKLFF.

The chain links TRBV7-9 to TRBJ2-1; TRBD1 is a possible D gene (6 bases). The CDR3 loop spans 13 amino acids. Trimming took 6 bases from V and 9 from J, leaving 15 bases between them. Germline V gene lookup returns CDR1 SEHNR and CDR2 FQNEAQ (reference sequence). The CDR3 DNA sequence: TGTGCCAGCAGTCCACAGGGTCGAGGTGAGCAGTTCTTC. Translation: CASSPQGRGEQFF. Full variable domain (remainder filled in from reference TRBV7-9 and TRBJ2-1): DTGVSQNPRHKITKRGQNVTFRCDPISEHNRLYWYRQTLGQGPEFLTYFQNEAQLEKSRLLSDRFSAERPKGSFSTLEIQRTEQGDSAMYLCASSPQGRGEQFFGPGTRLTVL.

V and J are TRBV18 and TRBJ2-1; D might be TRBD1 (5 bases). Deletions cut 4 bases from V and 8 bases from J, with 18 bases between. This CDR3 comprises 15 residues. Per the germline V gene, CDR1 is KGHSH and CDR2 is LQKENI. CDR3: CASSLPLFRGHEQFF. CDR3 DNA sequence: TGTGCCAGCTCACTACCCCTATTTAGGGGCCATGAGCAGTTCTTC. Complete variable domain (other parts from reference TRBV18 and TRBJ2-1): NAGVMQNPRHLVRRRGQEARLRCSPMKGHSHVYWYRQLPEEGLKFMVYLQKENIIDESGMPKERFSAEFPKEGPSILRIQQVVRGDSAAYFCASSLPLFRGHEQFFGPGTRLTVL.

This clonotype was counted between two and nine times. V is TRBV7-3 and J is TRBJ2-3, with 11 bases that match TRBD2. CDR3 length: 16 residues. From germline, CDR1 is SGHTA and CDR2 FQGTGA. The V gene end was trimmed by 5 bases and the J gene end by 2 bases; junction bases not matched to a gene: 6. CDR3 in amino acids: CASSGASGRYTDTQYF. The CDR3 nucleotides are TGTGCCAGCAGCGGCGCTAGCGGGAGGTACACAGATACGCAGTATTTT.

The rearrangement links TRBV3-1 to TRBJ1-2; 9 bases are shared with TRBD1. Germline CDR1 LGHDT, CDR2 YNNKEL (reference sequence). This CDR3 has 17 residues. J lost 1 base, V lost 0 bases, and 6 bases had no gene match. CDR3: CASSQDLGTGHNYGYTF. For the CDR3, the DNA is TGTGCCAGCAGCCAAGATCTTGGGACAGGGCATAACTATGGCTACACCTTC.

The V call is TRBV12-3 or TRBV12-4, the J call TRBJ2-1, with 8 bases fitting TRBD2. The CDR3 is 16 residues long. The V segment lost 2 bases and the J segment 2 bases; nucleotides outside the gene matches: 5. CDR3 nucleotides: TGTGCCAGCAGTTTACGTACAGCGGGAGCCTACAATGAGCAGTTCTTC. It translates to CASSLRTAGAYNEQFF.

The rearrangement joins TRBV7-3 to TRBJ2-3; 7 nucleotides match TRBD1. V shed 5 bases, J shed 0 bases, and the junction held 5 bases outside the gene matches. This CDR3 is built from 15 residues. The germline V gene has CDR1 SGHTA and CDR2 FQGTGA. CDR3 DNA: TGTGCCAGCAGCCCGAGGACAGGCAGCACAGATACGCAGTATTTT. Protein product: CASSPRTGSTDTQYF.

CDR3 in amino acids: CASSFGRGAYNEQFF. CDR3 in DNA: TGCGCCAGCAGCTTCGGGCGGGGAGCCTACAATGAGCAGTTCTTC. The genes are TRBV5-1 and TRBJ2-1; D may be TRBD2 (6 bases). CDR1 is SGHRS and CDR2 is YFSETQ in the germline V gene. V was shortened by 2 bases and J by 2 bases, with 11 bases between the two germline ends. CDR3 length equals 15 residues.

DNA of the CDR3: TGTGCCAGCAGTTACCCGCAGACAGGGTTGACTGAAGCTTTCTTT. Its translation: CASSYPQTGLTEAFF. The V call is TRBV6-2 or TRBV6-3, the J call TRBJ1-1, with TRBD1 matching 7 bases. The germline CDR1 and CDR2 sequences are MNHEY and SVGEGT. Trimming removed 2 bases from V and 5 bases from J; junction bases left unmatched: 8. There are 15 residues in the CDR3.

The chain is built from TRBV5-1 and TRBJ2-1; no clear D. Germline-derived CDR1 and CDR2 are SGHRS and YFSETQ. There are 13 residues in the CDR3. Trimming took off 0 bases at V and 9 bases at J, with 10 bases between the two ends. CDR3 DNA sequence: TGCGCCAGCAGCTTGGCCATGGGTCGTGAGCAGTTCTTC. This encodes CASSLAMGREQFF.

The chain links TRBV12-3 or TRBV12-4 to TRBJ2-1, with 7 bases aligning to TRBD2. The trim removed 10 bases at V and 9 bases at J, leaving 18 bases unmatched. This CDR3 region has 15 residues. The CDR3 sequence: CATKTGGTGSGEQFF. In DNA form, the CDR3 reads TGTGCCACCAAAACCGGGGGGACTGGCAGTGGTGAGCAGTTCTTC.

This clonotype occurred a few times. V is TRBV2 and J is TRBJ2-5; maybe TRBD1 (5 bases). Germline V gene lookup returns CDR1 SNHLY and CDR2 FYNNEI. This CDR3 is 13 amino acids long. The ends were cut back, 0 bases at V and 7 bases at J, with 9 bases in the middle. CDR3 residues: CASSEATATTQYF. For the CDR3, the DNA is TGTGCCAGCAGTGAAGCGACAGCGACGACCCAGTACTTC.

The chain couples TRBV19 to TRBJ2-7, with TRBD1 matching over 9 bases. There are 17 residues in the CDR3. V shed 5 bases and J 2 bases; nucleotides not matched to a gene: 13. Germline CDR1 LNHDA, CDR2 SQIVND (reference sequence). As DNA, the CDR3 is TGTGCCAGTAGTTTTCACTCCCGGGACAGGGCGCCCTACGAGCAGTACTTC. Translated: CASSFHSRDRAPYEQYF. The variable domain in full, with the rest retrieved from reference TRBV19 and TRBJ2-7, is DGGITQSPKYLFRKEGQNVTLSCEQNLNHDAMYWYRQDPGQGLRLIYYSQIVNDFQKGDIAEGYSVSREKKESFPLTVTSAQKNPTAFYLCASSFHSRDRAPYEQYFGPGTRLTVT.

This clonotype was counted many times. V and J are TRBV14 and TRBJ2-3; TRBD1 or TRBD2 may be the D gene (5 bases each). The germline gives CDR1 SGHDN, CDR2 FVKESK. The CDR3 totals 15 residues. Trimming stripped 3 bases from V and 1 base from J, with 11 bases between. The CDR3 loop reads CASSHWGIGTDTQYF. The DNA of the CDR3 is TGTGCCAGCAGCCACTGGGGGATCGGCACAGATACGCAGTATTTT.

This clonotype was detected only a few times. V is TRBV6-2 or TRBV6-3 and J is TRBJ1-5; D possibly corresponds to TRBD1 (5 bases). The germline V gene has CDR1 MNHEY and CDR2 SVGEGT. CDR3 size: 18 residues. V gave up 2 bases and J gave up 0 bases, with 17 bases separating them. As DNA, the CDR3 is TGTGCCAGCAGTTACCCCGGGACTGAGCATTATAGCAATCAGCCCCAGCATTTT. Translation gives CASSYPGTEHYSNQPQHF.

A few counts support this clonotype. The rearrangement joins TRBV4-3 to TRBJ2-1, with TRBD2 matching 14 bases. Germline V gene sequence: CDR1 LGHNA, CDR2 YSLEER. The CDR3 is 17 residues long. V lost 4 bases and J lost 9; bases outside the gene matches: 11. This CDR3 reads CASSRREGLAGVSEQFF. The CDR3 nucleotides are TGCGCCAGCAGCCGCCGCGAGGGACTAGCGGGAGTAAGTGAGCAGTTCTTC.

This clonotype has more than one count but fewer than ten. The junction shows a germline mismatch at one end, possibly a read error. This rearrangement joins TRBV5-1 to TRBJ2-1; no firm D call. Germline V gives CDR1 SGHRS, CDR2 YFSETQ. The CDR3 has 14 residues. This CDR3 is CASSLTGPYNEQFF. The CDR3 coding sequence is TGTGCCAGCAGCTTGACCGGACCCTACAATGAGCAGTTCTTC.

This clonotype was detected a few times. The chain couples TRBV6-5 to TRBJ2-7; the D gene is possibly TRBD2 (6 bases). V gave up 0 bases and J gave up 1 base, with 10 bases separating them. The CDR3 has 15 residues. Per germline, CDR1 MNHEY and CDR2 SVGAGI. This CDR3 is CASSYSAGLSYEQYF. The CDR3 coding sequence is TGTGCCAGCAGTTACTCGGCAGGACTATCCTACGAGCAGTACTTC.

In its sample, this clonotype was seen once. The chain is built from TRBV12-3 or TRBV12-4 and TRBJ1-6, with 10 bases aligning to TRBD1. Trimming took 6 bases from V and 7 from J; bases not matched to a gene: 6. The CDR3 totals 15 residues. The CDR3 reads CASSWSGQGNSPLHF. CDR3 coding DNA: TGTGCCAGCAGCTGGTCGGGACAGGGGAATTCACCCCTCCACTTT.

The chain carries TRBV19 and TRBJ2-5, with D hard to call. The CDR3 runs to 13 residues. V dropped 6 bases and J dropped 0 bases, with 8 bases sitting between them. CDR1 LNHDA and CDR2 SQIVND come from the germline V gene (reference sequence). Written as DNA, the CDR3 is TGTGCCAGTAGCCGTTCGTACCAAGAGACCCAGTACTTC. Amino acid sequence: CASSRSYQETQYF.